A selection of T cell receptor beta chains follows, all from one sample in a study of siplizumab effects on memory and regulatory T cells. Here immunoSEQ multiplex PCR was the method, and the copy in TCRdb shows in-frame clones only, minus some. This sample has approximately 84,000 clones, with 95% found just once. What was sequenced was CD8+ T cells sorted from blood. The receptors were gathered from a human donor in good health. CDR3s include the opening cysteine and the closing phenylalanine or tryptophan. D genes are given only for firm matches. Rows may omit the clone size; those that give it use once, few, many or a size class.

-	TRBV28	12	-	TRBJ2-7	CATLSGPYEQYF	TGTGCCACCCTATCCGGCCCCTACGAGCAGTACTTC
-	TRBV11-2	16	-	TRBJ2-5	CASSLGGRQLGETQYF	TGTGCCAGCAGCTTAGGAGGGCGACAGCTAGGGGAGACCCAGTACTTC
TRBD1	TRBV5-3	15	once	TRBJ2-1	CARSHRDRGRNEQFF	TGTGCCAGAAGCCACCGGGACAGGGGACGGAATGAGCAGTTCTTC
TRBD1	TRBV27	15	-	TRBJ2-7	CASSPTGGQSYEQYF	TGTGCCAGCAGCCCTACAGGGGGCCAGTCCTACGAGCAGTACTTC
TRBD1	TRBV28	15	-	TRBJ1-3	CASRKDRGSGNTIYF	TGTGCCAGCAGAAAAGACAGGGGCTCTGGAAACACCATATATTTT
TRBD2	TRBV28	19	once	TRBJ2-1	CASSLFPGLGSGRDNEQFF	TGTGCCAGCAGTTTATTTCCCGGACTAGGTAGCGGGAGGGACAATGAGCAGTTCTTC
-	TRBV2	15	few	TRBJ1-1	CASSEFGNWNTEAFF	TGTGCCAGCAGTGAATTTGGCAACTGGAACACTGAAGCTTTCTTT
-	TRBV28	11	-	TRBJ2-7	CASSLEYEQYF	TGTGCCAGCAGTTTAGAATACGAGCAGTACTTC
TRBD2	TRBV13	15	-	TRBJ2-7	CASSPGLAGTYEQYF	TGTGCCAGCAGCCCGGGACTAGCGGGAACCTACGAGCAGTACTTC
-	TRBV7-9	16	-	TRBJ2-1	CASSPLGEPAIHEQFF	TGTGCCAGCAGCCCCCTAGGGGAGCCGGCGATCCATGAGCAGTTCTTC
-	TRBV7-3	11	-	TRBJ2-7	CASTEGYEQYF	TGTGCCAGTACGGAGGGCTACGAGCAGTACTTC
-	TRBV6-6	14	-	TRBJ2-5	CASSFGQEGETQYF	TGTGCCAGCAGCTTCGGACAGGAGGGGGAGACCCAGTACTTC
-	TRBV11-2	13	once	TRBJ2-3	CASSLGPADTQYF	TGTGCCAGCAGCTTAGGACCGGCAGATACGCAGTATTTT
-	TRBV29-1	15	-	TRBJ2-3	CSVSPRGSGTDTQYF	TGCAGCGTTTCCCCTAGGGGGAGCGGCACAGATACGCAGTATTTT
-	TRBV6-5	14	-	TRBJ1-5	CASSSLSGIQPQHF	TGTGCCAGCAGTTCCCTAAGCGGGATTCAGCCCCAGCATTTT
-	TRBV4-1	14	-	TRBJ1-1	CASSQKAGPTEAFF	TGCGCCAGCAGCCAGAAAGCGGGACCCACTGAAGCTTTCTTT
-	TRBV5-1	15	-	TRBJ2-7	CASSLEGADHYEQYF	TGCGCCAGCAGCTTGGAGGGTGCAGACCACTACGAGCAGTACTTC
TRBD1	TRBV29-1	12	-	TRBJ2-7	CSVGTGPYEQYF	TGCAGCGTAGGGACAGGACCCTACGAGCAGTACTTC
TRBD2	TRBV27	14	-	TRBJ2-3	CASRSLAGEDTQYF	TGTGCCAGCAGATCTCTAGCGGGAGAAGATACGCAGTATTTT